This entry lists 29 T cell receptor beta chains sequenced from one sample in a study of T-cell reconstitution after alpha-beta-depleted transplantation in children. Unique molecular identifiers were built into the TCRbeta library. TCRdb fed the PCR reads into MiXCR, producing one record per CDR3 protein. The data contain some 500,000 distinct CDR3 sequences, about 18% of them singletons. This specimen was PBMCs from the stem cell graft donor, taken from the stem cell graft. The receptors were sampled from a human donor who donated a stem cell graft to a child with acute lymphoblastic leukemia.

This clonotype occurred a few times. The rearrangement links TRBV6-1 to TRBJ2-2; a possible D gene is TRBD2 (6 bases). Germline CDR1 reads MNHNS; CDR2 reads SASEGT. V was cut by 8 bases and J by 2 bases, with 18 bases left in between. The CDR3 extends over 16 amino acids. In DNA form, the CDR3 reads TGTGCCAGCCATGCCTTCAGCGGACTAAACACCGGGGAGCTGTTTTTT. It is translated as CASHAFSGLNTGELFF.

The CDR3 nucleotides are TGTGCCAGTGGGACTAGCGGATCCACCGGGGAGCTGTTTTTT. This encodes CASGTSGSTGELFF. The rearrangement joins TRBV19 to TRBJ2-2, with 11 bases lining up with TRBD2. V was pared by 8 bases and J by 4 bases, with 3 bases of the junction left unmatched. This CDR3 is 14 amino acids long. Looked up from germline, CDR1 is LNHDA and CDR2 is SQIVND (reference sequence).

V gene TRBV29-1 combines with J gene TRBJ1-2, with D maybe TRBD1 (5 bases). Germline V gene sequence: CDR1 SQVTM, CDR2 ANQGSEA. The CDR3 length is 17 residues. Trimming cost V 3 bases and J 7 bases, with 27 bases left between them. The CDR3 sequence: CSVEVVLGRNLRGGYTF. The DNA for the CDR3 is TGCAGCGTTGAGGTTGTTTTGGGCAGGAACTTAAGGGGTGGCTACACCTTC.

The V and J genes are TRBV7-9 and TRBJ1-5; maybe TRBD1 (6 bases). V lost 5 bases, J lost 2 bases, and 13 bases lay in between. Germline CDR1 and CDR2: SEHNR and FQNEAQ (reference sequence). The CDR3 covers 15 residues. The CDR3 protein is CASSVVGAGNQPQHF. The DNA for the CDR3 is TGTGCCAGCAGCGTCGTGGGGGCGGGCAATCAGCCCCAGCATTTT.

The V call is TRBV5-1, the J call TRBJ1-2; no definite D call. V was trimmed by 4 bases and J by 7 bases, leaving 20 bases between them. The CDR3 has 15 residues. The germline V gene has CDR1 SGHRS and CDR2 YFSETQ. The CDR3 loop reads CASSAASKGSGGYTF. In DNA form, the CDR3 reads TGCGCCAGCAGCGCGGCTTCGAAGGGCTCAGGTGGCTACACCTTC. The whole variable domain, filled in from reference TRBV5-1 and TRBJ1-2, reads KAGVTQTPRYLIKTRGQQVTLSCSPISGHRSVSWYQQTPGQGLQFLFEYFSETQRNKGNFPGRFSGRQFSNSRSEMNVSTLELGDSALYLCASSAASKGSGGYTFGSGTRLTVV.

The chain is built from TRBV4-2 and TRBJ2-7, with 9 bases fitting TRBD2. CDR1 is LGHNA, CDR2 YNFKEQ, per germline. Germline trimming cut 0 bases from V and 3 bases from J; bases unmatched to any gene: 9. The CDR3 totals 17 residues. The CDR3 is CASSQDLQLAGYYEQYF. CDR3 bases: TGTGCCAGCAGCCAAGATTTACAGCTAGCGGGGTACTACGAGCAGTACTTC.

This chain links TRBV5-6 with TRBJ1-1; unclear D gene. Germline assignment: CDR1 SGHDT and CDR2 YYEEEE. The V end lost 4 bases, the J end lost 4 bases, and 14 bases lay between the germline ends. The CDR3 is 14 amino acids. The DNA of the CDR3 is TGTGCCAGCAGCAAGGGAGGGTCTGGCACTGAAGCTTTCTTT. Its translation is CASSKGGSGTEAFF.

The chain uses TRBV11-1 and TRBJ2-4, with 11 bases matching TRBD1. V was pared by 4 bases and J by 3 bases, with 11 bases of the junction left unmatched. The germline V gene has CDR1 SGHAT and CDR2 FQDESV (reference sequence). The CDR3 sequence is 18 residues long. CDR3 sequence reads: CASSSTRTGQGVKNIQYF. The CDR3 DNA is TGTGCCAGCAGCTCCACCCGCACGGGACAGGGGGTCAAAAACATTCAGTACTTC.

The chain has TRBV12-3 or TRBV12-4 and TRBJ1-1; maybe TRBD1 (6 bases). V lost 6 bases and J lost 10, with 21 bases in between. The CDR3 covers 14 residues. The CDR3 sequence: CASRHVRTGLAAFF. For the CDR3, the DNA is TGTGCCAGCAGGCACGTAAGAACAGGGCTGGCAGCTTTCTTT.

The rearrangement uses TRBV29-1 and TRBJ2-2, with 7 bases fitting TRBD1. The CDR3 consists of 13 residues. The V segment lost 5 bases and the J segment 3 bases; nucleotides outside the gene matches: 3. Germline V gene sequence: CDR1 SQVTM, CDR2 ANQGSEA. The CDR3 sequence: CSVRQGDTGELFF. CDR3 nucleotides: TGCAGCGTTAGACAGGGTGACACCGGGGAGCTGTTTTTT.

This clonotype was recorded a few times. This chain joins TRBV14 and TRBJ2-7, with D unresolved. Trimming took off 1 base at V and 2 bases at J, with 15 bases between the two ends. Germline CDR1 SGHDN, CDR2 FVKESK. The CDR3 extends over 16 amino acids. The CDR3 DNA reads TGTGCCAGCAGCCAAGTGTTCGGCTCAGAGACCTACGAGCAGTACTTC. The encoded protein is CASSQVFGSETYEQYF.

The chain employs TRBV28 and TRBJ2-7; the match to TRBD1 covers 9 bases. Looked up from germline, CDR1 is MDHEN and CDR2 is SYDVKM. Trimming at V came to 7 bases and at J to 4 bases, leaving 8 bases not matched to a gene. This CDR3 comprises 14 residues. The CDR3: CASTPHRGRYEQYF. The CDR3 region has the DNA TGTGCCAGCACTCCTCACAGGGGGCGATACGAGCAGTACTTC. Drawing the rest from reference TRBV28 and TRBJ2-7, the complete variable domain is DVKVTQSSRYLVKRTGEKVFLECVQDMDHENMFWYRQDPGLGLRLIYFSYDVKMKEKGDIPEGYSVSREKKERFSLILESASTNQTSMYLCASTPHRGRYEQYFGPGTRLTVT.

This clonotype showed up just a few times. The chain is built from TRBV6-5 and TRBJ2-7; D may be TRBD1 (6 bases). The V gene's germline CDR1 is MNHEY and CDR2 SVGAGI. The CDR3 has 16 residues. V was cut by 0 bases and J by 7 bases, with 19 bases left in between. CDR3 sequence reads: CASSYSMGAPGWEQYF. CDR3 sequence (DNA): TGTGCCAGCAGTTACTCGATGGGGGCGCCTGGGTGGGAGCAGTACTTC.

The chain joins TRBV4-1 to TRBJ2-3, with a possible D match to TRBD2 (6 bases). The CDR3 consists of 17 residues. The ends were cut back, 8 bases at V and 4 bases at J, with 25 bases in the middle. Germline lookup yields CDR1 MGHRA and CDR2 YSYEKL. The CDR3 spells CASSRAGSGSWADTQYF. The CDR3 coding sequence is TGCGCCAGCTCTCGCGCTGGTAGCGGAAGTTGGGCAGATACGCAGTATTTT.

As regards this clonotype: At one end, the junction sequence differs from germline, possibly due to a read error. The CDR3: CCASALRGGRTVQQFF. CDR3 DNA sequence: TGCTGTGCTAGTGCCCTTAGGGGCGGGAGAACCGTACAGCAGTTCTTC. The rearrangement uses TRBV20-1 and TRBJ2-1, with TRBD2 matching over 7 bases. CDR1 and CDR2 from the germline V gene are DFQATT and SNEGSKA (reference sequence). The CDR3 is 16 residues long.

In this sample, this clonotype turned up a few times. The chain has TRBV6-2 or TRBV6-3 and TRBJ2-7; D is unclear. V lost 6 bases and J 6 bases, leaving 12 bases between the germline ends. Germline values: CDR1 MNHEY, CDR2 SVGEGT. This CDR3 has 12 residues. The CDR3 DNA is TGTGCCAGCAGCTCAGTTCGCGCCGAGCAGTACTTC. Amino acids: CASSSVRAEQYF.

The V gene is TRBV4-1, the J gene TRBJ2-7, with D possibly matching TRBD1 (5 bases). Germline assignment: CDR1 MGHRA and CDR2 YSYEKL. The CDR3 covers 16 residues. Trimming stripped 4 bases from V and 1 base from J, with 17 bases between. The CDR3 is CASSLSTEKGSYEQYF. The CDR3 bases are TGCGCCAGCAGCCTGTCAACAGAGAAGGGGTCCTACGAGCAGTACTTC.

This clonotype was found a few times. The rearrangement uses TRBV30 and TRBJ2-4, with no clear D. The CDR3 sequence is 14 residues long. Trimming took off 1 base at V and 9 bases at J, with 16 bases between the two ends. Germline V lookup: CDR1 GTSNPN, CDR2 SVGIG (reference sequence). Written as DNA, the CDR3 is TGTGCCTGGAGTGACCCCGGCGGCTGGGGCATTCAGTACTTC. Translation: CAWSDPGGWGIQYF.

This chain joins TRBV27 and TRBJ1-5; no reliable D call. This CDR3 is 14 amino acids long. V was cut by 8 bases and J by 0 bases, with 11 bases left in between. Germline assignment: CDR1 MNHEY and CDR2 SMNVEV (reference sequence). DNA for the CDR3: TGTGCCAGCCACCCGGGATATAGCAATCAGCCCCAGCATTTT. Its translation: CASHPGYSNQPQHF.

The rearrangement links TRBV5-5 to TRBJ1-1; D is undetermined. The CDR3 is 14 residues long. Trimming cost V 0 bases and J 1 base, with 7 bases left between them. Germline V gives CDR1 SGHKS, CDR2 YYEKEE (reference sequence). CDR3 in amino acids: CASSLGLPNTEAFF. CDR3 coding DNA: TGTGCCAGCAGCTTGGGGTTACCGAACACTGAAGCTTTCTTT.

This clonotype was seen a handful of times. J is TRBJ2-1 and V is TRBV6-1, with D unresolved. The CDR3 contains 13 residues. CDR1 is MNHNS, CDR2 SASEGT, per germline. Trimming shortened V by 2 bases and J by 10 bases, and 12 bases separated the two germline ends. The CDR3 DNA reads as TGTGCCAGCAGTGAACCCTGGCCTGGGGAGCAGTTCTTC. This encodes CASSEPWPGEQFF.

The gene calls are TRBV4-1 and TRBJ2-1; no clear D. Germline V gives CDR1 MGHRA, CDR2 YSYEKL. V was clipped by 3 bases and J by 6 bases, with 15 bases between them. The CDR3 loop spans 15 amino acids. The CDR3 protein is CASSHHPGPGNEQFF. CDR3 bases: TGCGCCAGCAGCCATCATCCGGGCCCGGGCAATGAGCAGTTCTTC.

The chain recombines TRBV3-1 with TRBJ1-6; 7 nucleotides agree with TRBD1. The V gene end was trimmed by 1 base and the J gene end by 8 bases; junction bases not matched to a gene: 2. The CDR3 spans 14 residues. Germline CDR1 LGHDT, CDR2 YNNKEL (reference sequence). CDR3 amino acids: CASSQARGDSPLHF. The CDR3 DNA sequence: TGTGCCAGCAGCCAAGCCAGGGGGGATTCACCCCTCCACTTT.

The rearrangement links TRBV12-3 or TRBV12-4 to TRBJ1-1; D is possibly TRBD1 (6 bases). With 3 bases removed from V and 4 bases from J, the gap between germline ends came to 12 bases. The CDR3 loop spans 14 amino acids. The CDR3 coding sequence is TGTGCCAGCAGTTTCAGGGGCTCGGGCACTGAAGCTTTCTTT. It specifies CASSFRGSGTEAFF.

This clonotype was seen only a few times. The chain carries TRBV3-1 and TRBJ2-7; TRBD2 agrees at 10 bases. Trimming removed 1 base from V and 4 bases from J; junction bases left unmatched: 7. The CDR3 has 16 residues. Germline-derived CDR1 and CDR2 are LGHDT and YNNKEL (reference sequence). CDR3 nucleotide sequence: TGTGCCAGCAGCCAAGGAGGGATAGCGGGAGGATACGAGCAGTACTTC. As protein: CASSQGGIAGGYEQYF.

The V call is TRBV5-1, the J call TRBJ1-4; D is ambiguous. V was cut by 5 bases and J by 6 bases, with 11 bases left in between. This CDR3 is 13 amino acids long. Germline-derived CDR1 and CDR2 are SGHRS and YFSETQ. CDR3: CASRTVMDEKLFF. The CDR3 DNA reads TGCGCCAGCAGGACCGTGATGGATGAAAAACTGTTTTTT.

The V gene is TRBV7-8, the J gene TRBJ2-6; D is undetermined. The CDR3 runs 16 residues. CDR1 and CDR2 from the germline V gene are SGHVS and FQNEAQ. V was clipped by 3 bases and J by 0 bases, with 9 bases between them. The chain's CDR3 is CASSFRPISGANVLTF. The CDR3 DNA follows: TGTGCCAGCAGCTTCCGACCGATCTCTGGGGCCAACGTCCTGACTTTC. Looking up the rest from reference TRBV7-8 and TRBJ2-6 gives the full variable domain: GAGVSQSPRYKVAKRGQDVALRCDPISGHVSLFWYQQALGQGPEFLTYFQNEAQLDKSGLPSDRFFAERPEGSVSTLKIQRTQQEDSAVYLCASSFRPISGANVLTFGAGSRLTVL.

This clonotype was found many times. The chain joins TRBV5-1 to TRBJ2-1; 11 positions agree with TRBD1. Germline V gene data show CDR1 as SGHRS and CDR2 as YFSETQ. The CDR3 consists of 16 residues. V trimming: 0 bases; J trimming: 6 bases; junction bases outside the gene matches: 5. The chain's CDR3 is CASSLVGTGGGNEQFF. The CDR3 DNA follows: TGCGCCAGCAGCTTGGTTGGGACAGGGGGAGGCAATGAGCAGTTCTTC.

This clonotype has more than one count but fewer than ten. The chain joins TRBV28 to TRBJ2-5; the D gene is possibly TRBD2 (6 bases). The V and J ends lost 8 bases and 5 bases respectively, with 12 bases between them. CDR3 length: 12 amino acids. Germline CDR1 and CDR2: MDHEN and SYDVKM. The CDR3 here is CASGGVGETQYF. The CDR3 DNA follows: TGTGCCAGCGGAGGGGTGGGTGAGACCCAGTACTTC. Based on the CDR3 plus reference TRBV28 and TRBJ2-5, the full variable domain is DVKVTQSSRYLVKRTGEKVFLECVQDMDHENMFWYRQDPGLGLRLIYFSYDVKMKEKGDIPEGYSVSREKKERFSLILESASTNQTSMYLCASGGVGETQYFGPGTRLLVL.